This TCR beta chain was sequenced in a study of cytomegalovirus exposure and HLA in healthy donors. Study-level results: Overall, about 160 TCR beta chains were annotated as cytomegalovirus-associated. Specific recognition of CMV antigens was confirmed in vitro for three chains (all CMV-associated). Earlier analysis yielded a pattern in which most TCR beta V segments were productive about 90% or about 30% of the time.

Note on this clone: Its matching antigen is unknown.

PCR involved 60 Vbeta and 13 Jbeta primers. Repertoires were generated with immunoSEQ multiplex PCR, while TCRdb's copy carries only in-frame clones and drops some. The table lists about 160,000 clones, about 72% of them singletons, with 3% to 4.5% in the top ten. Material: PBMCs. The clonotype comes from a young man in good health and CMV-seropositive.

CDR3 sequence reads: CASSAEVAGGETQYF. CDR3 DNA: TGTGCCAGCAGCGCCGAGGTGGCAGGGGGCGAGACCCAGTACTTC. The genes are TRBV9 and TRBJ2-5, with 8 bases fitting TRBD1. The CDR3 is 15 residues long. Germline CDR1 reads SGDLS; CDR2 reads YYNGEE. J lost 5 bases, V lost 3 bases, and 9 bases had no gene match. Based on the CDR3 plus reference TRBV9 and TRBJ2-5, the full variable domain is DSGVTQTPKHLITATGQRVTLRCSPRSGDLSVYWYQQSLDQGLQFLIQYYNGEERAKGNILERFSAQQFPDLHSELNLSSLELGDSALYFCASSAEVAGGETQYFGPGTRLLVL.